This T cell receptor (beta chain) was identified in a study of T cell changes during pregnancy in multiple sclerosis. The table came from immunoSEQ multiplex PCR; TCRdb's copy has only in-frame clones and leaves some out. The sample has 20,000 to 25,000 clones; about 90% are singletons. Germline-derived CDR1 and CDR2 are MRHNA and SNTAGT. V was clipped by 0 bases and J by 8 bases; unmatched bases: 7. The CDR3 spans 16 residues. The source of this sequence is a female donor in good health, enrolled as a control in a pregnancy study. The chain has TRBV6-4 and TRBJ2-1; 10 bases fit TRBD2. Source: CD8+ T cells from peripheral blood mononuclear cells, taken in the second trimester of pregnancy. The CDR3 spells CASSDSNSGGGHEQFF. CDR3 DNA: TGTGCCAGCAGTGACTCGAACAGCGGGGGGGGACATGAGCAGTTCTTC.